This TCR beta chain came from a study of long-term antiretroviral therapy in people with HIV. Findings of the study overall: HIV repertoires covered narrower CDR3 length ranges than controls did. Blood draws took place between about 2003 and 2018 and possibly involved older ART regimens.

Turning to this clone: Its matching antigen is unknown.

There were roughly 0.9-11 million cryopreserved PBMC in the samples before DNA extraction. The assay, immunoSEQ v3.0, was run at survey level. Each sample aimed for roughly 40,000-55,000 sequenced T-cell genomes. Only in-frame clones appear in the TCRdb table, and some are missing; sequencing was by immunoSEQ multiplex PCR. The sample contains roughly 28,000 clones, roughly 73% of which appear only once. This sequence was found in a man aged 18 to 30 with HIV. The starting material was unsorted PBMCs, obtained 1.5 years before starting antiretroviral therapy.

DNA for the CDR3: TGTGCCAGCAGCACATCTAGCGGGGGGTCCTATTTT. Its protein product is CASSTSSGGSYF. V is TRBV27 and J is TRBJ2-3, with 11 bases identical to TRBD2. The CDR3 sequence is 12 residues long. V lost 6 bases and J lost 15; bases outside the gene matches: 8. Germline V gene sequence: CDR1 MNHEY, CDR2 SMNVEV (reference sequence).